The 6 T cell receptor beta chains reported below all come from one sample, sequenced in a study of blood T cell repertoires in COVID-19. Produced via immunoSEQ multiplex PCR; TCRdb's table is partial and in-frame only. The sample holds approximately 300,000 clones, roughly 90% seen once. Source material: PBMCs or T cells enriched from blood (not recorded which). The receptors stem from a woman under 40 who had been exposed to COVID-19.

The chain uses TRBV6-5 and TRBJ2-3, with TRBD1 matching 7 bases. Trimming cost V 5 bases and J 4 bases; bases outside gene matches: 9. There are 15 residues in the CDR3. Germline lookup yields CDR1 MNHEY and CDR2 SVGAGI. CDR3 nucleotides: TGTGCCAGCAGTCTGCGACAGGGTCGGGCAGATACGCAGTATTTT. This sequence encodes CASSLRQGRADTQYF.

The V call is TRBV4-1, the J call TRBJ1-6; 8 positions agree with TRBD1. Per germline, CDR1 MGHRA and CDR2 YSYEKL. The CDR3 runs to 17 residues. V was pared by 6 bases and J by 2 bases, with 9 bases of the junction left unmatched. Here the CDR3 DNA reads TGCGCCAGCAGGCCCGACAGGGGAAGGACCTATAATTCACCCCTCCACTTT. Amino acid sequence: CASRPDRGRTYNSPLHF.

The rearrangement joins TRBV5-5 to TRBJ1-1; maybe TRBD1 (5 bases). The germline gives CDR1 SGHKS, CDR2 YYEKEE (reference sequence). V lost 2 bases to trimming and J lost 3 bases, with 11 bases between them. The CDR3 contains 14 residues. CDR3 in amino acids: CASSFAGMDTEAFF. In DNA, the CDR3 is TGTGCCAGCAGCTTCGCAGGGATGGACACTGAAGCTTTCTTT. Looking up the rest from reference TRBV5-5 and TRBJ1-1 gives the full variable domain: DAGVTQSPTHLIKTRGQQVTLRCSPISGHKSVSWYQQVLGQGPQFIFQYYEKEERGRGNFPDRFSARQFPNYSSELNVNALLLGDSALYLCASSFAGMDTEAFFGQGTRLTVV.

The V call is TRBV2, the J call TRBJ2-1; D is ambiguous. V shed 4 bases and J shed 2 bases, with 9 bases lying between them. The CDR3 consists of 14 residues. The germline CDR1 and CDR2 sequences are SNHLY and FYNNEI. CDR3 sequence (DNA): TGTGCCAGCAGTGGAACACGCACCTACAATGAGCAGTTCTTC. Its protein is CASSGTRTYNEQFF.

V is TRBV7-2 and J is TRBJ2-7, with TRBD1 matching over 9 bases. V shed 5 bases, J shed 4 bases, and the junction held 9 bases outside the gene matches. The CDR3 loop spans 15 amino acids. In germline, CDR1 is SGHTA, CDR2 FQGNSA. The DNA of the CDR3 is TGTGCCAGCAGCCCCCGACAGGGGGTGGGATACGAGCAGTACTTC. Translated, it gives CASSPRQGVGYEQYF.

The CDR3 DNA sequence: TGTGCCAGCAGTCCTCAGGGAAGTAGGAATCAGCCCCAGCATTTT. This codes for CASSPQGSRNQPQHF. The rearrangement links TRBV6-5 to TRBJ1-5; perhaps TRBD1 as D (5 bases). This CDR3 is 15 amino acids long. Per the germline V gene, CDR1 is MNHEY and CDR2 is SVGAGI. V lost 5 bases, J lost 4 bases, and 15 bases lay in between.